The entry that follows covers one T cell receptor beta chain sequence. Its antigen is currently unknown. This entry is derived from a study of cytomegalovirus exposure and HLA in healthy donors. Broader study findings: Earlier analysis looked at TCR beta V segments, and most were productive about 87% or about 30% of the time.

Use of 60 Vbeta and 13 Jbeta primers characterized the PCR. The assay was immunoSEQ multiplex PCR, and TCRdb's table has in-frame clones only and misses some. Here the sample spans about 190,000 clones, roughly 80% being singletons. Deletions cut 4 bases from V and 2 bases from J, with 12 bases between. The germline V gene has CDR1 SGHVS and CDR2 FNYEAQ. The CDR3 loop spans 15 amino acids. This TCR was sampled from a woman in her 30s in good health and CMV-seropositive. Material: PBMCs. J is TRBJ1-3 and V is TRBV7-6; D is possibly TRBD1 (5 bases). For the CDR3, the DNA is TGTGCCAGCAGCTCGGGGGGGACGACTGGAAACACCATATATTTT. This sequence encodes CASSSGGTTGNTIYF.